This T cell receptor beta chain was sequenced for a study of blood T cell repertoires in COVID-19. To note about this clone: The sample has other DNA sequences that encode this CDR3 too.

Germline CDR1 SGHRS, CDR2 YFSETQ. The CDR3 contains 14 residues. The ends lost 4 bases at V and 8 bases at J; junction bases unmatched: 4. Profiled with immunoSEQ multiplex PCR; TCRdb holds only in-frame clones, not every one. This table holds 300,000 to 450,000 clones, 85% found once. The gene calls are TRBV5-1 and TRBJ1-6; 9 positions agree with TRBD1. Sample: peripheral blood. The clonotype comes from a woman younger than 30 with acute or convalescent COVID-19. The DNA of the CDR3 is TGCGCCAGCAGCCTCCGGGACAGGGATTCACCCCTCCACTTT. Its translation is CASSLRDRDSPLHF.